This TCR beta chain was found in a study of long-term antiretroviral therapy in people with HIV. Study results and caveats: Blood draws took place between about 2004 and 2018 and possibly involved older ART regimens. CDR3 length ranges were narrower in HIV repertoires than in controls. ART adherence, viral resistance and therapy changes were undocumented.

The germline gives CDR1 SGHDN, CDR2 FVKESK. The CDR3 has 14 amino acids. With V trimmed by 5 bases and J by 7 bases, 6 bases remained unmatched. Until DNA extraction, the samples held between 1-10 million cryopreserved PBMC. Run at survey level, the immunoSEQ assay was version v3.0. Method: immunoSEQ multiplex PCR; TCRdb's copy keeps in-frame clones and lacks some. The data contain under 20,000 clones, approximately 80% of them singletons. Comments on this clone: Antigen specificity is unknown.

The receptor's source is a man aged 18 to 29 with HIV. Sequenced here: unsorted PBMCs, sampled 0.5 years before starting antiretroviral therapy. J is TRBJ1-1 and V is TRBV14, with 11 bases that match TRBD1. The CDR3 nucleotides are TGTGCCAGCAGCTATACGGGGACAGGGGGTGAAGCTTTCTTT. This gives the protein CASSYTGTGGEAFF.